The clone carrying this T cell receptor (beta chain) was found once. Its antigen is as yet unknown. The entry originates in a study of radiotherapy plus CTLA-4 blockade in lung cancer. The method was immunoSEQ multiplex PCR; TCRdb's version includes in-frame clones alone and lacks a portion of them. The sample has about 120,000 clones; about 80% are singletons. Overall study results and limits: Expansion of tumor-derived TCR clones was observed in blood after radiotherapy plus ipilimumab. Dynamics of early blood T cell clones, together with interferon-beta, were reportedly the best predictors of response.

The V end lost 1 base, the J end lost 6 bases, and 6 bases lay between the germline ends. In germline, CDR1 is SEHNR, CDR2 FQNEAQ (reference sequence). The CDR3 has 13 residues. The clonotype comes from a human donor with non-small cell lung cancer that progressed on radiotherapy plus ipilimumab. Some clones in this sample may be carry-over from other donors' samples. The rearrangement links TRBV7-9 to TRBJ2-2; D gene ambiguous. Sequenced here: peripheral blood, sampled from a patient treated with radiotherapy plus ipilimumab. The CDR3 sequence: CASSLGNPGELFF. The CDR3 DNA is TGTGCCAGCAGCTTAGGGAATCCCGGGGAGCTGTTTTTT.